This TCR beta chain was observed in a study of T cells in Graves' hyperthyroidism and ophthalmopathy. The trim removed 1 base at V and 5 bases at J, leaving 1 base unmatched. This CDR3 contains 14 residues. Germline V CDR1 and CDR2: LNHDA, SQIVND (reference sequence). Researchers amplified the TCR beta CDR3 regions from RNA transcripts. TCR CDR3 regions were first amplified by RT-PCR with HTBI primers. TCRdb re-called the multiplex PCR reads with MiXCR, one entry per CDR3 protein. This table holds about 410,000 distinct CDR3 sequences, approximately 14% found once. Study-wide points: Blood also held most thyroid clonotypes expanded beyond 0.001.

As concerns this clonotype: What it binds is unknown.

Sample: blood. This sequence was found in a woman in her twenties or thirties with Graves' ophthalmopathy. The chain links TRBV19 to TRBJ2-2; TRBD1 matches 7 bases. The CDR3, as DNA: TGTGCCAGTAGTATAGGCAGGGGGACCGGGGAGCTGTTTTTT. Encoded protein: CASSIGRGTGELFF.